The clone carrying this T cell receptor (beta chain) was found once. The assay was immunoSEQ multiplex PCR, and TCRdb's table has in-frame clones only and misses some. The repertoire holds around 9,000 clones, with roughly nine tenths as singletons. The sample comes from a study of control samples from healthy donors and cancer patients. This CDR3 has 14 amino acids. Trimming cost V 0 bases and J 6 bases, with 6 bases left between them. The germline gives CDR1 MNHNS, CDR2 SASEGT. This TCR derives from a man aged 60 to 69 with colorectal cancer. Material: PBMCs. The chain links TRBV6-1 to TRBJ1-6; D is unclear. The CDR3 loop is CASSEAGGNSPLHF. The CDR3 DNA reads TGTGCCAGCAGTGAAGCAGGCGGTAATTCACCCCTCCACTTT.